This T cell receptor (beta chain) originates from a study of T cells in Graves' hyperthyroidism and ophthalmopathy. Study-wide points: The majority of expanded thyroid clonotypes above 0.001 also appeared in blood.

RNA transcripts served as the template for amplifying TCR beta CDR3 regions. HTBI primers were the set used in a first-round RT-PCR of the TCR CDR3. TCRdb itself ran the multiplex PCR reads through MiXCR, one entry per CDR3 protein. Counted here are 500,000 to 600,000 distinct CDR3 sequences, approximately 44% occurring once; the ten biggest clones make up around 7.7%. Germline CDR1 LNHNV, CDR2 YYDKDF (reference sequence). The CDR3 contains 16 residues. V was shortened by 0 bases and J by 4 bases, with 14 bases between the two germline ends. This clonotype was recorded many times. Its antigen is currently unknown. No progression to ophthalmopathy during 18 months of follow-up defined stable disease. Diagnosis of hyperthyroidism was new in patients aged 18 to 65, and its duration was under 2 months. Lactation, pregnancy, other autoimmune disease or uncontrolled infection led to exclusion of patients.

The sequenced sample consisted of peripheral blood or thyroid tissue (not recorded which). The receptor comes from a woman younger than 35 with Graves' hyperthyroidism. This chain uses TRBV15 with TRBJ2-3; D perhaps matches TRBD2 (5 bases). CDR3 residues: CATSRDPGIGPDTQYF. CDR3 DNA sequence: TGTGCCACCAGCAGAGATCCGGGAATAGGTCCAGATACGCAGTATTTT.